A single sample is the source of the 11 T cell receptor beta chains below, sequenced in a study of blood T cell repertoires in COVID-19. The repertoire was sequenced with immunoSEQ multiplex PCR; TCRdb's copy has only in-frame clones and lacks some. This sample yields about 120,000 clones, of which about three quarters are seen a single time; approximately 0.79% belongs to the top ten. Sequenced input: peripheral blood. The receptors were gathered from a human donor with acute or convalescent COVID-19. The donor label of this sample is uncertain.

The genes are TRBV5-1 and TRBJ2-3; tentatively, D is TRBD2 (5 bases). Germline V gene lookup returns CDR1 SGHRS and CDR2 YFSETQ. V was shortened by 4 bases and J by 1 base, with 19 bases between the two germline ends. The CDR3 spans 17 residues. CDR3 amino acids: CASSKVLLEMGTDTQYF. In DNA form, the CDR3 reads TGCGCCAGCAGCAAGGTCCTACTAGAAATGGGCACAGATACGCAGTATTTT.

This clone turned up a few times. The genes are TRBV30 and TRBJ2-2; possible D gene TRBD2, 6 bases. V lost 0 bases, J lost 6 bases, and 14 bases lay in between. The length of the CDR3 is 15 residues. CDR1 and CDR2 (germline): GTSNPN, SVGIG (reference sequence). CDR3 region: CAWSVSRDWAGELFF. Here the CDR3 DNA reads TGTGCCTGGAGTGTATCGAGGGACTGGGCCGGGGAGCTGTTTTTT.

The J gene is TRBJ2-7, the V gene TRBV21-1; the table gives TRBD2 as D, unverified against the DNA. TRBV21-1 represents a pseudogene. This CDR3 spans 13 amino acids. The CDR3 DNA sequence: TGTGCCAGCCGTGCGGTTCTCTCCTACGAGCAGTACTTC. As protein: CASRAVLSYEQYF.

The gene calls are TRBV4-1 and TRBJ2-5; maybe TRBD2 (7 bases). With 0 bases removed from V and 1 base from J, the gap between germline ends came to 15 bases. CDR1 is MGHRA and CDR2 is YSYEKL in the germline V gene. This CDR3 spans 17 amino acids. CDR3 nucleotide sequence: TGCGCCAGCAGCCAAGATCGAATCCGGGGGGCCCAAGAGACCCAGTACTTC. This sequence encodes CASSQDRIRGAQETQYF.

The chain combines TRBV2 with TRBJ2-7, with 9 bases aligning to TRBD1. V shed 5 bases, J shed 6 bases, and the junction held 5 bases outside the gene matches. CDR3 length: 13 residues. The germline CDR1 and CDR2 sequences are SNHLY and FYNNEI. CDR3 amino acids: CASSPRDRAEQYF. The CDR3 coding sequence is TGTGCCAGCAGTCCCCGGGACAGGGCCGAGCAGTACTTC.

The rearrangement joins TRBV7-3 to TRBJ2-5, with TRBD2 matching over 15 bases. V gave up 1 base and J gave up 3 bases; unmatched junction bases: 3. Germline CDR1 SGHTA, CDR2 FQGTGA. The CDR3 spans 17 residues. In nucleotides, the CDR3 is TGTGCCAGCAGCTTAAGCGGGACTAGCGGGGGGAAAGAGACCCAGTACTTC. Amino acids: CASSLSGTSGGKETQYF.

This clone was seen more than once but under ten times. This chain uses TRBV7-9 with TRBJ2-3; the D gene is possibly TRBD2 (5 bases). CDR1 and CDR2 (germline): SEHNR, FQNEAQ (reference sequence). Trimming took 10 bases from V and 5 from J, leaving 13 bases between them. The CDR3 contains 12 residues. CDR3 sequence (DNA): TGTGCCACCACACGAAGCGGAGATACGCAGTATTTT. Its translation: CATTRSGDTQYF.

V is TRBV11-2 and J is TRBJ1-6; TRBD1 matches at 8 bases. Trimming cost V 3 bases and J 10 bases; bases outside gene matches: 5. Germline V gives CDR1 SGHAT, CDR2 FQNNGV. This CDR3 region has 14 residues. The CDR3 DNA reads TGTGCCAGCAGCTTCGGACAGGGTAGATCACCCCTCCACTTT. Its translation: CASSFGQGRSPLHF.

The chain couples TRBV19 to TRBJ2-3; D uncertain. This CDR3 region has 15 residues. Germline CDR1 is LNHDA and CDR2 is SQIVND (reference sequence). Trimming stripped 1 base from V and 1 base from J, with 9 bases between. The CDR3 nucleotides read TGTGCCAGTAGTATAGTCCTAGGAGGCACAGATACGCAGTATTTT. Translation gives CASSIVLGGTDTQYF.

The CDR3 region is CASSLQGRNQPQHF. CDR3 nucleotide sequence: TGTGCCAGCAGCTTACAGGGACGCAATCAGCCCCAGCATTTT. The chain is built from TRBV6-5 and TRBJ1-5; D is perhaps TRBD1 (6 bases). CDR1 and CDR2 (germline): MNHEY, SVGAGI. V was cut by 6 bases and J by 2 bases, with 11 bases left in between. The CDR3 has 14 amino acids.

This clone has a count of ten or more. CDR3 DNA: TGTGCCAGCATGCGGACAGGGGGCTCCTACGAGCAGTACTTC. It translates to CASMRTGGSYEQYF. This chain uses TRBV6-5 with TRBJ2-7, with 10 bases aligning to TRBD1. V lost 7 bases, J lost 0 bases, and 3 bases stayed unmatched. The CDR3 extends over 14 amino acids. In germline, CDR1 is MNHEY, CDR2 SVGAGI.